The 22 T cell receptor beta chains reported below all come from one sample, sequenced in a study of blood T cell repertoires in COVID-19. TCRdb's table, derived via immunoSEQ multiplex PCR, lists solely in-frame clones and lacks some. The sample holds 160,000 or so clones; 83% are singletons and the top ten take about 1.5%. The sequencing input was peripheral blood. Source of these receptors: a human donor in a cohort sampled during active COVID-19.

The chain couples TRBV4-3 to TRBJ2-1; the D is unclear. V was clipped by 1 base and J by 11 bases, with 15 bases between them. The CDR3 runs to 14 residues. Per the germline V gene, CDR1 is LGHNA and CDR2 is YSLEER. For the CDR3, the DNA is TGCGCCAGCAGCCAAGCGGGTTTGATCGAGAAGCAGTTCTTC. It translates to CASSQAGLIEKQFF.

The chain links TRBV19 to TRBJ2-6; maybe TRBD2 (5 bases). Germline CDR1 and CDR2: LNHDA and SQIVND (reference sequence). Trimming pared 8 bases from V and 0 bases from J, leaving 11 bases between. The CDR3 has 15 amino acids. The CDR3 sequence: CASFDGGSGANVLTF. CDR3 in DNA: TGTGCCAGTTTCGACGGAGGCTCTGGGGCCAACGTCCTGACTTTC. Full variable domain (outside the CDR3, taken from reference TRBV19 and TRBJ2-6): DGGITQSPKYLFRKEGQNVTLSCEQNLNHDAMYWYRQDPGQGLRLIYYSQIVNDFQKGDIAEGYSVSREKKESFPLTVTSAQKNPTAFYLCASFDGGSGANVLTFGAGSRLTVL.

The V and J genes are TRBV5-6 and TRBJ1-3, with 8 bases aligning to TRBD1. The V segment lost 4 bases and the J segment 4 bases; nucleotides outside the gene matches: 4. Looked up from germline, CDR1 is SGHDT and CDR2 is YYEEEE. This CDR3 region has 14 residues. The chain's CDR3 is CASSSQGAGNTIYF. CDR3 bases: TGTGCCAGCAGCAGCCAGGGGGCGGGAAACACCATATATTTT.

The table lists this clone with a count of one. V gene TRBV4-3 combines with J gene TRBJ2-7; D is possibly TRBD1 (6 bases). The CDR3 length is 17 residues. Trimming stripped 0 bases from V and 2 bases from J, with 17 bases between. From germline, CDR1 is LGHNA and CDR2 YSLEER. As DNA, the CDR3 is TGCGCCAGCAGCCAAGATTACGGGACGAAGGGGGCCTACGAGCAGTACTTC. It translates to CASSQDYGTKGAYEQYF.

The chain uses TRBV7-2 and TRBJ2-3; 7 bases are a match to TRBD1. The CDR3 totals 15 residues. Losses at the gene ends were 1 base for V and 4 bases for J; bases not matched to a gene: 5. Germline V gene sequence: CDR1 SGHTA, CDR2 FQGNSA. The CDR3 is CASSLEQGLPDTQYF. CDR3 in DNA: TGTGCCAGCAGCTTAGAACAGGGGCTTCCAGATACGCAGTATTTT.

The chain is built from TRBV4-3 and TRBJ1-3, with no clear D. Germline values: CDR1 LGHNA, CDR2 YSLEER. V was cut by 0 bases and J by 2 bases, with 17 bases left in between. This CDR3 has 18 residues. CDR3 sequence (DNA): TGCGCCAGCAGCCAAGAAGATAGAGGGCTATGCGCTGGAAACACCATATATTTT. Translating it yields CASSQEDRGLCAGNTIYF.

This chain joins TRBV27 and TRBJ2-7, with 9 bases aligning to TRBD1. This CDR3 comprises 15 residues. CDR1 and CDR2 (germline): MNHEY, SMNVEV (reference sequence). With 5 bases clipped from V and 3 bases from J, the junction kept 8 bases outside the gene matches. In nucleotides, the CDR3 is TGTGCCAGCAGTACACAGGGGGCGGGCCTCTACGAGCAGTACTTC. Amino acids: CASSTQGAGLYEQYF.

V and J are TRBV21-1 and TRBJ1-5. TRBV21-1 is described as a pseudogene. This CDR3 has 16 residues. The CDR3 sequence: CASSKACGTLNQPQHF. The CDR3, as DNA: TGTGCCAGCAGCAAAGCCTGCGGGACTTTGAATCAGCCCCAGCATTTT.

The chain combines TRBV11-2 with TRBJ1-3, with a weak D call TRBD1 (5 bases). Trimming shortened V by 5 bases and J by 1 base, and 15 bases separated the two germline ends. This CDR3 has 16 amino acids. Germline V lookup: CDR1 SGHAT, CDR2 FQNNGV. In DNA form, the CDR3 reads TGTGCCAGCAGCCTACGGGGGTCTCGTTCTGGAAACACCATATATTTT. Its translation: CASSLRGSRSGNTIYF.

The chain employs TRBV6-6 and TRBJ2-7; possible D gene TRBD2, 7 bases. The CDR3 runs 14 residues. CDR1 MNHNY and CDR2 SVGAGI come from the germline V gene (reference sequence). V dropped 5 bases and J dropped 3 bases, with 14 bases sitting between them. The CDR3 DNA is TGTGCCAGCAGTCAACAGGGAGGGGGCTACGAGCAGTACTTC. Protein sequence: CASSQQGGGYEQYF.

The V gene is TRBV19, the J gene TRBJ1-5, with TRBD1 matching 8 bases. The germline V gene encodes CDR1 LNHDA and CDR2 SQIVND (reference sequence). This CDR3 region has 16 residues. V dropped 1 base and J dropped 3; count of bases not matched to a gene: 5. The CDR3 spells CASSIGSRGLNQPQHF. The CDR3 bases are TGTGCCAGTAGTATAGGGTCCAGGGGGCTCAATCAGCCCCAGCATTTT.

J is TRBJ1-6 and V is TRBV10-3; possible D gene TRBD1, 5 bases. The germline V gene has CDR1 ENHRY and CDR2 SYGVKD. The V gene lost 4 bases and the J gene lost 8 bases, with 9 bases spanning the gap. CDR3 length equals 13 residues. CDR3 DNA: TGTGCCATCAGTGTAGGGGTCGATTCACCCCTCCACTTT. Translating gives CAISVGVDSPLHF.

This chain links TRBV7-2 with TRBJ2-7; 10 bases are a match to TRBD1. Per germline, CDR1 SGHTA and CDR2 FQGNSA. The CDR3 spans 14 residues. Unmatched junction bases numbered 1, after V lost 5 bases and J lost 0 bases. The CDR3 nucleotides read TGTGCCAGCAGCGGACAGGGGGACTCCTACGAGCAGTACTTC. Amino acids: CASSGQGDSYEQYF.

The V gene is TRBV5-8, the J gene TRBJ2-7; D possibly corresponds to TRBD1 (5 bases). Germline CDR1 SGHTS, CDR2 YDEGEE. With 1 base removed from V and 4 bases from J, the gap between germline ends came to 9 bases. This CDR3 spans 13 amino acids. CDR3 region: CASSLMTEYEQYF. The DNA for the CDR3 is TGTGCCAGCAGCTTGATGACAGAATACGAGCAGTACTTC.

The chain uses TRBV6-1 and TRBJ2-5, with 7 bases lining up with TRBD2. The germline CDR1 and CDR2 sequences are MNHNS and SASEGT. The trim removed 2 bases at V and 5 bases at J, leaving 5 bases unmatched. The CDR3 has 14 residues. CDR3 bases: TGTGCCAGCAGTGAACAGGTGGGAGGGGAGACCCAGTACTTC. Translation gives CASSEQVGGETQYF.

The V call is TRBV7-9, the J call TRBJ2-3; 12 nucleotides agree with TRBD2. This CDR3 contains 16 residues. Germline loops: CDR1 SEHNR, CDR2 FQNEAQ (reference sequence). Trimming took 4 bases from V and 4 from J; bases not matched to a gene: 6. CDR3 region: CASSSSSGRAPDTQYF. The CDR3 coding sequence is TGTGCCAGCAGCTCTTCTAGCGGGAGGGCCCCAGATACGCAGTATTTT.

This clone showed up just once. The chain has TRBV12-3 or TRBV12-4 and TRBJ1-1, with D possibly being TRBD1 (5 bases). V was trimmed by 6 bases and J by 5 bases, leaving 13 bases between them. The CDR3 totals 13 residues. The DNA of the CDR3 is TGTGCCAGCAGCCTCTTGGAGGGGACTGAAGCTTTCTTT. It encodes CASSLLEGTEAFF.

CDR3: CASSSGWVYEAFF. For the CDR3, the DNA is TGTGCCAGCAGTTCGGGGTGGGTATATGAAGCTTTCTTT. The V and J genes are TRBV11-2 and TRBJ1-1; D gene uncertain. The CDR3 is made up of 13 amino acids. V shed 6 bases and J shed 7 bases, with 15 bases lying between them. The germline CDR1 and CDR2 sequences are SGHAT and FQNNGV.

The genes are TRBV28 and TRBJ1-1, with TRBD1 matching over 7 bases. V shed 8 bases and J 5 bases; nucleotides not matched to a gene: 14. The CDR3 sequence is 15 residues long. In germline, CDR1 is MDHEN, CDR2 SYDVKM. The CDR3 spells CASLPPGQKYTEAFF. Here the CDR3 DNA reads TGTGCCAGCTTACCACCGGGACAGAAGTATACTGAAGCTTTCTTT. The full variable domain, in which reference TRBV28 and TRBJ1-1 provide the parts outside the CDR3, is DVKVTQSSRYLVKRTGEKVFLECVQDMDHENMFWYRQDPGLGLRLIYFSYDVKMKEKGDIPEGYSVSREKKERFSLILESASTNQTSMYLCASLPPGQKYTEAFFGQGTRLTVV.

This clone appeared a single time. The chain recombines TRBV6-4 with TRBJ2-5; 14 bases align to TRBD2. The CDR3 extends over 16 amino acids. With 6 bases clipped from V and 3 bases from J, the junction kept 6 bases outside the gene matches. From germline, CDR1 is MRHNA and CDR2 SNTAGT. The DNA of the CDR3 is TGTGCCAGCAGCCCCGGGACTAGCGGGAGTGAAGAGACCCAGTACTTC. Its translation: CASSPGTSGSEETQYF.

This chain links TRBV19 with TRBJ1-1, with D unclear. Germline V gives CDR1 LNHDA, CDR2 SQIVND (reference sequence). This CDR3 is built from 14 residues. Trimming shortened V by 3 bases and J by 0 bases, and 8 bases separated the two germline ends. The CDR3 nucleotides read TGTGCCAGTAGTATGGGAGGGATGAACACTGAAGCTTTCTTT. Its protein product is CASSMGGMNTEAFF.

V gene TRBV3-1 (or the pseudogene TRBV3-2) combines with J gene TRBJ2-7; 9 nucleotides match TRBD2. Germline-derived CDR1 and CDR2 are LGHDT and YNNKEL (reference sequence). V dropped 1 base and J dropped 2; count of bases not matched to a gene: 6. CDR3 length: 16 residues. CDR3 loop: CASSQGSASGTYEQYF. In DNA form, the CDR3 reads TGTGCCAGCAGCCAAGGAAGCGCTAGCGGGACCTACGAGCAGTACTTC.